This T cell receptor beta chain was obtained from a study of T cells expressing NK-cell markers. Across the study: It was from sorted CD3+CD56+NKG2C+, CD3+CD56+NKG2C- and CD3+CD56-NKG2C+ T cells that TCR beta repertoires came. Overall study results and limits: Six or seven donors had dominant NKG2C+ clonotypes that comprised roughly 1.0-8% of their CD8+ T cells.

This CDR3 has 14 amino acids. The germline V gene has CDR1 KGHSH and CDR2 LQKENI. In regard to this clonotype: Antigen unknown.

The authors generated TCR beta cDNA through 5'RACE template switching with UMIs. TCRdb re-analyzed the 5' RACE reads; it lists each CDR3 protein once, without DNA. This table holds 250,000 to 300,000 distinct CDR3 sequences. This receptor was obtained from a man between 18 and 35 years old in good health. This chain uses TRBV18 with TRBJ2-7; TCRdb proposes TRBD2, but this gene call is untestable without DNA. Sequencing used blood T cells: a sorted CD56 or NKG2C T cell subset, CD4+ or CD8+ T cells, or bulk PBMC T cells (not recorded which). The CDR3: CATTPTSGSNEQYF.